A single sample gave rise to the 14 T cell receptor beta chains below, sequenced in a study of CD8+ T cells in alopecia areata. Extracted RNA was reverse transcribed into cDNA, the sequencing template. Libraries were prepared by immunoSEQ multiplex PCR; TCRdb keeps only in-frame clonotypes and omits some of them. The sample contains roughly 130,000 clones, roughly 61% of which appear only once. The sample here was CD4+ T cells sorted from blood, taken at week 0. The origin of the receptors is a human donor with alopecia areata.

The rearrangement uses TRBV7-6 and TRBJ2-3; unclear D gene. There are 17 residues in the CDR3. Germline V gene sequence: CDR1 SGHVS, CDR2 FNYEAQ. Between the trimmed V and J ends, which lost 1 base and 2 bases, there was a span of 16 bases. CDR3: CASSLVHGRPFTDTQYF. The CDR3 nucleotides are TGTGCCAGCAGCTTAGTGCATGGGCGCCCCTTCACAGATACGCAGTATTTT.

The sample holds a few counts of this clone. The rearrangement uses TRBV6-1 and TRBJ1-4, with D unresolved. Germline V gene lookup returns CDR1 MNHNS and CDR2 SASEGT. The CDR3 extends over 13 amino acids. Trimming stripped 1 base from V and 10 bases from J, with 10 bases between. The CDR3 bases are TGTGCCAGCAGTGAAGAGGAGGGAGGAAAACTGTTTTTT. It specifies CASSEEEGGKLFF.

This clone was counted only a few times. In DNA form, the CDR3 reads TGTGCCAGTACTGACAGGGGTTATAGCAATCAGCCCCAGCATTTT. Translated: CASTDRGYSNQPQHF. V is TRBV19 and J is TRBJ1-5, with 8 bases aligning to TRBD1. The J segment lost 0 bases and the V segment lost 7 bases, leaving 5 bases of the junction unmatched. CDR3 length: 15 amino acids. Per the germline V gene, CDR1 is LNHDA and CDR2 is SQIVND (reference sequence).

This clone showed up just a few times. V is TRBV7-2 and J is TRBJ2-3; TRBD1 might be the D (5 bases). CDR1 and CDR2 from the germline V gene are SGHTA and FQGNSA. Trimming cost V 2 bases and J 1 base, with 7 bases left between them. The CDR3 is 14 amino acids. The CDR3 sequence: CASSLSRGTDTQYF. DNA of the CDR3: TGTGCCAGCAGCTTATCCAGGGGCACAGATACGCAGTATTTT.

A remark on this clone: This sample includes further DNA sequences coding for the same CDR3. The rearrangement uses TRBV9 and TRBJ2-3; no reliable D call. Trimming cost V 0 bases and J 0 bases, with 5 bases left between them. The CDR3 totals 14 residues. CDR1 is SGDLS and CDR2 is YYNGEE in the germline V gene. The chain's CDR3 is CASSVGVSTDTQYF. The DNA for the CDR3 is TGTGCCAGCAGCGTAGGTGTTAGCACAGATACGCAGTATTTT.

CDR3 in amino acids: CASSSGGLAGGMETQYF. CDR3 DNA sequence: TGTGCCAGCAGCTCTGGGGGACTAGCGGGAGGCATGGAGACCCAGTACTTC. The chain employs TRBV9 and TRBJ2-5; TRBD2 aligns across 15 bases. The CDR3 runs to 17 residues. Germline CDR1 and CDR2: SGDLS and YYNGEE. The junction had 9 bases not matched to a gene; V was cut back by 4 bases and J by 5 bases.

CDR3 region: CASSHRDTISYEQYF. Written as DNA, the CDR3 is TGCGCCAGCAGCCACCGGGACACCATCTCCTACGAGCAGTACTTC. The rearrangement joins TRBV5-1 to TRBJ2-7, with D possibly TRBD1 on 6 matching bases. V shed 4 bases and J shed 0 bases, with 14 bases lying between them. Germline V gives CDR1 SGHRS, CDR2 YFSETQ. This CDR3 region has 15 residues.

The V gene is TRBV5-6, the J gene TRBJ2-1; TRBD2 matches at 11 bases. The CDR3 covers 14 residues. Trimming cost V 0 bases and J 9 bases; bases outside gene matches: 2. Per germline, CDR1 SGHDT and CDR2 YYEEEE. In DNA form, the CDR3 reads TGTGCCAGCAGCTTGGTACTAGCGGGAGCTGAGCAGTTCTTC. Protein product: CASSLVLAGAEQFF.

This clone was seen more than once but under ten times. This chain links TRBV7-2 with TRBJ2-6, with TRBD1 matching over 7 bases. Per germline, CDR1 SGHTA and CDR2 FQGNSA. The CDR3 consists of 17 residues. Losses at the gene ends were 5 bases for V and 1 base for J; bases not matched to a gene: 8. CDR3 nucleotide sequence: TGTGCCAGCAGCCAAGGGGGCAGGGGGTCTGGGGCCAACGTCCTGACTTTC. Amino acids: CASSQGGRGSGANVLTF.

This clone was picked up a small number of times. The V call is TRBV7-2, the J call TRBJ1-2; TRBD1 aligns across 7 bases. This CDR3 region has 13 residues. Germline V gene data show CDR1 as SGHTA and CDR2 as FQGNSA. Trimming at V came to 6 bases and at J to 3 bases, leaving 4 bases not matched to a gene. CDR3 amino acids: CASRPGTDYGYTF. In nucleotides, the CDR3 is TGTGCCAGCAGACCCGGGACAGACTATGGCTACACCTTC.

The chain recombines TRBV7-2 with TRBJ2-3; possible D gene TRBD2, 5 bases. The CDR3 is 16 amino acids. CDR1 is SGHTA and CDR2 is FQGNSA in the germline V gene. V lost 1 base and J 1 base, leaving 12 bases between the germline ends. The CDR3 DNA is TGTGCCAGCAGCTTAGGTACCGGGGTGGGCACAGATACGCAGTATTTT. This translates into CASSLGTGVGTDTQYF.

This clone occurred a few times. The genes are TRBV19 and TRBJ2-2; D not certain. V dropped 8 bases and J dropped 4 bases, with 17 bases sitting between them. Germline V lookup: CDR1 LNHDA, CDR2 SQIVND (reference sequence). CDR3 length equals 15 residues. CDR3 sequence: CASRALPATTGELFF. CDR3 DNA sequence: TGTGCCAGTCGCGCCCTGCCCGCGACCACCGGGGAGCTGTTTTTT. The complete variable domain, with remaining parts taken from reference TRBV19 and TRBJ2-2, reads DGGITQSPKYLFRKEGQNVTLSCEQNLNHDAMYWYRQDPGQGLRLIYYSQIVNDFQKGDIAEGYSVSREKKESFPLTVTSAQKNPTAFYLCASRALPATTGELFFGEGSRLTVL.

There are a few counts of this clone. The CDR3 reads CASIRLAGTTGELFF. CDR3 coding DNA: TGTGCCAGCATTCGACTAGCGGGTACCACCGGGGAGCTGTTTTTT. The J gene is TRBJ2-2, the V gene TRBV28, with 10 bases aligning to TRBD2. In germline, CDR1 is MDHEN, CDR2 SYDVKM. The CDR3 has 15 residues. The ends lost 7 bases at V and 4 bases at J; junction bases unmatched: 6. Full variable domain (missing parts from reference TRBV28 and TRBJ2-2): DVKVTQSSRYLVKRTGEKVFLECVQDMDHENMFWYRQDPGLGLRLIYFSYDVKMKEKGDIPEGYSVSREKKERFSLILESASTNQTSMYLCASIRLAGTTGELFFGEGSRLTVL.

The CDR3 DNA follows: TGTGCCAGCAGCTTGAGCGGGGGCCCCTCCTACAATGAGCAGTTCTTC. Amino acid sequence: CASSLSGGPSYNEQFF. The rearrangement links TRBV9 to TRBJ2-1; TRBD2 aligns across 8 bases. With V trimmed by 4 bases and J by 0 bases, 6 bases remained unmatched. Germline CDR1 and CDR2: SGDLS and YYNGEE. The CDR3 is 16 amino acids.